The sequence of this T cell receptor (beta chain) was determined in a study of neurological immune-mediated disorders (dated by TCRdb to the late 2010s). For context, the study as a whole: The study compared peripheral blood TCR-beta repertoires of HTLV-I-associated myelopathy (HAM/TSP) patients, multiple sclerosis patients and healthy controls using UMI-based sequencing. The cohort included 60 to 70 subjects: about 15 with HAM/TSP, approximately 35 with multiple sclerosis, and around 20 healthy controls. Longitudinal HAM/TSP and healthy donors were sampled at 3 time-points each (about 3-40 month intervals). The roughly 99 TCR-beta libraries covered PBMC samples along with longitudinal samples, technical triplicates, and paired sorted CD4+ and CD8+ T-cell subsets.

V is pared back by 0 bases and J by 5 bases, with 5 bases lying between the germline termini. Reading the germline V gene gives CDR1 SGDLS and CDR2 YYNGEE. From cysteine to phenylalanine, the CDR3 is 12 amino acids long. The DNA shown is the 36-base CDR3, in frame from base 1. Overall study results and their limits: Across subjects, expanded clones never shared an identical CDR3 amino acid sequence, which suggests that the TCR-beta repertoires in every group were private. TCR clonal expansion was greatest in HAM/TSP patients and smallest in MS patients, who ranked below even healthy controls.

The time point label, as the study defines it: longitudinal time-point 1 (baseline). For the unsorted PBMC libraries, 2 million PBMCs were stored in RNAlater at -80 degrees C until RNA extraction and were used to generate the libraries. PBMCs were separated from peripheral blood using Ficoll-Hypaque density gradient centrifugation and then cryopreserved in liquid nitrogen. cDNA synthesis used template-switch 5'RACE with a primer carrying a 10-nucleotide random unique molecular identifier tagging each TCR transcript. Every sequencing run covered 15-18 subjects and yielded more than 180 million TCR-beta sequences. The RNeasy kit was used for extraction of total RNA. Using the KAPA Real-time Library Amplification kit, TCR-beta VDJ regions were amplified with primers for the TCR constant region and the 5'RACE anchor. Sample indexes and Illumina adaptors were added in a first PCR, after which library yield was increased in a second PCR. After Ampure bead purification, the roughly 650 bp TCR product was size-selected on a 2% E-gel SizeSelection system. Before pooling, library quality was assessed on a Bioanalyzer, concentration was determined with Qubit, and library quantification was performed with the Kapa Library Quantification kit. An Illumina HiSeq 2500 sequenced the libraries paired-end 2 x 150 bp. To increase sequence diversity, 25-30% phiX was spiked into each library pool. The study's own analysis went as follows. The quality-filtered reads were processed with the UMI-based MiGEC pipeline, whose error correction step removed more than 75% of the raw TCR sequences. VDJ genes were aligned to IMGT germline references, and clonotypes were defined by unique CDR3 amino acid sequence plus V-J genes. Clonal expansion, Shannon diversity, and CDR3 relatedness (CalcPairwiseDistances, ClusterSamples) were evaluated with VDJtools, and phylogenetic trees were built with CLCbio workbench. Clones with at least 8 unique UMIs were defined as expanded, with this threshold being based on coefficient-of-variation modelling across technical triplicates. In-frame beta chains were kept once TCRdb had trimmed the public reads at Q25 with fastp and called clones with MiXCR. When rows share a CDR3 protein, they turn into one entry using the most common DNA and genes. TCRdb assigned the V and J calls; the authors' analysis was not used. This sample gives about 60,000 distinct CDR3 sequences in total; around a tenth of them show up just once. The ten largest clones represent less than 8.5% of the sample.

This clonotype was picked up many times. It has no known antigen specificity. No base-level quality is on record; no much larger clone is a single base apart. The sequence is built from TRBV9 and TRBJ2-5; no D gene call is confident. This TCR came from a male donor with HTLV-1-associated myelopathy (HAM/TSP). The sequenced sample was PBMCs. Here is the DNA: TGTGCCAGCAGCGTAGAAGGCGAGACCCAGTACTTC. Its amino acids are CASSVEGETQYF.